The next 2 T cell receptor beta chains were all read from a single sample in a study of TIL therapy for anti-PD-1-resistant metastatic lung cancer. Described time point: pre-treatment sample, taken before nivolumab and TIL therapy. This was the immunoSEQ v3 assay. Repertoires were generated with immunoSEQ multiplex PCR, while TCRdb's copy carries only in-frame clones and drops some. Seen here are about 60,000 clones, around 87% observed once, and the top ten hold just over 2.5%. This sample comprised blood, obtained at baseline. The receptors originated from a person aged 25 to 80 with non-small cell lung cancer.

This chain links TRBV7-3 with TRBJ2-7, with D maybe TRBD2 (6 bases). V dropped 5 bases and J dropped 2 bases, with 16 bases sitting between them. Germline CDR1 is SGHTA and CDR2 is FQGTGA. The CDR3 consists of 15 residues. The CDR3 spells CASSPQGGIAYEQYF. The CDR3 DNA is TGTGCCAGCAGCCCCCAGGGCGGGATAGCCTACGAGCAGTACTTC.

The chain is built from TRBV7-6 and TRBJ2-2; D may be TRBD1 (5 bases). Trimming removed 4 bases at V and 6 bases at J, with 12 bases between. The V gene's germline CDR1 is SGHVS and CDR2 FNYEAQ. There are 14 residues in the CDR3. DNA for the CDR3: TGTGCCAGCAGCTCCGCCAGGGCCGCCGGGGAGCTGTTTTTT. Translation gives CASSSARAAGELFF. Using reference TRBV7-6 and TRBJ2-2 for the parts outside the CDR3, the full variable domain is GAGVSQSPRYKVTKRGQDVALRCDPISGHVSLYWYRQALGQGPEFLTYFNYEAQQDKSGLPNDRFSAERPEGSISTLTIQRTEQRDSAMYRCASSSARAAGELFFGEGSRLTVL.